Below, 19 T cell receptor beta chains from the same sample are listed, as sequenced in a study of blood T cell repertoires in COVID-19. TCRdb keeps only in-frame clones here, not all; method: immunoSEQ multiplex PCR. The sample shows about 300,000 clones, nearly 90% of them seen only once. Sequenced: PBMCs or T cells enriched from blood (not recorded which). All receptors derive from a woman between 18 and 29 years old with acute COVID-19.

The chain recombines TRBV28 with TRBJ2-3; 8 bases are a match to TRBD2. Germline values: CDR1 MDHEN, CDR2 SYDVKM. CDR3 size: 16 residues. V lost 3 bases, J lost 0 bases, and 5 bases stayed unmatched. The CDR3: CASSLMRGASTDTQYF. DNA of the CDR3: TGTGCCAGCAGTTTGATGCGGGGGGCGAGCACAGATACGCAGTATTTT.

The gene calls are TRBV30 and TRBJ2-7, with a possible D match to TRBD2 (5 bases). V gave up 2 bases and J gave up 1 base, with 12 bases separating them. Germline CDR1 is GTSNPN and CDR2 is SVGIG (reference sequence). The CDR3 length is 14 residues. CDR3 bases: TGTGCCTGGAGTATTGAGGGTCCGTCCTACGAGCAGTACTTC. It encodes CAWSIEGPSYEQYF.

The chain joins TRBV9 to TRBJ2-3, with D tentatively TRBD1 (5 bases). The germline V gene encodes CDR1 SGDLS and CDR2 YYNGEE. The CDR3 length is 14 residues. V lost 2 bases, J lost 4 bases, and 11 bases lay in between. The DNA of the CDR3 is TGTGCCAGCAGCGTGGCAGGGCCCGCAGATACGCAGTATTTT. It specifies CASSVAGPADTQYF.

The chain couples TRBV27 to TRBJ1-2; TRBD1 agrees at 10 bases. The ends lost 3 bases at V and 8 bases at J; junction bases unmatched: 3. This CDR3 has 13 residues. Germline V gene lookup returns CDR1 MNHEY and CDR2 SMNVEV (reference sequence). CDR3 DNA sequence: TGTGCCAGCAGTTTTGGACAGGGGGGAGGCTACACCTTC. This translates into CASSFGQGGGYTF.

V gene TRBV18 combines with J gene TRBJ2-7, with 7 bases matching TRBD2. The germline V gene has CDR1 KGHSH and CDR2 LQKENI. V was clipped by 4 bases and J by 1 base; unmatched bases: 7. There are 15 residues in the CDR3. DNA for the CDR3: TGTGCCAGCTCACTTGGGCTAGCGGAGTCCTACGAGCAGTACTTC. Protein product: CASSLGLAESYEQYF.

The gene calls are TRBV4-1 and TRBJ2-1; 8 bases align to TRBD2. From germline, CDR1 is MGHRA and CDR2 YSYEKL. The CDR3 contains 15 residues. Losses at the gene ends were 5 bases for V and 8 bases for J; bases not matched to a gene: 11. The CDR3 sequence: CASSLPAREGDEQFF. The CDR3 region has the DNA TGCGCCAGCAGCTTACCCGCCCGGGAGGGCGATGAGCAGTTCTTC.

The chain is built from TRBV9 and TRBJ2-5; D is possibly TRBD1 (5 bases). This CDR3 is built from 15 residues. Germline values: CDR1 SGDLS, CDR2 YYNGEE. The germline V and J ends were trimmed by 0 bases and 2 bases, with 11 bases remaining between them. CDR3: CASSVVPTGQETQYF. DNA for the CDR3: TGTGCCAGCAGCGTAGTCCCTACAGGTCAAGAGACCCAGTACTTC.

This chain links TRBV6-5 with TRBJ2-7, with 7 bases matching TRBD1. V was clipped by 6 bases and J by 2 bases; unmatched bases: 7. Germline V gene data show CDR1 as MNHEY and CDR2 as SVGAGI. The CDR3 spans 14 residues. Here the CDR3 reads CASRKTDRAYEQYF. DNA of the CDR3: TGTGCCAGCAGGAAAACCGACAGGGCCTACGAGCAGTACTTC.

This rearrangement joins TRBV6-4 to TRBJ2-1; 10 nucleotides agree with TRBD2. CDR1 and CDR2 from the germline V gene are MRHNA and SNTAGT. The length of the CDR3 is 15 residues. V was clipped by 3 bases and J by 8 bases; unmatched bases: 7. CDR3 amino acids: CASSELAGDPHEQFF. The CDR3 DNA is TGTGCCAGCAGTGAGCTAGCGGGAGACCCCCATGAGCAGTTCTTC.

The V gene is TRBV28, the J gene TRBJ2-3; 9 nucleotides agree with TRBD1. The CDR3 is made up of 15 amino acids. From germline, CDR1 is MDHEN and CDR2 SYDVKM. The ends lost 11 bases at V and 3 bases at J; junction bases unmatched: 12. The CDR3 reads CARDRVQKRTDTQYF. The CDR3 bases are TGTGCCCGGGACAGGGTTCAGAAAAGGACAGATACGCAGTATTTT. Supplemented by reference TRBV28 and TRBJ2-3, the full variable domain reads DVKVTQSSRYLVKRTGEKVFLECVQDMDHENMFWYRQDPGLGLRLIYFSYDVKMKEKGDIPEGYSVSREKKERFSLILESASTNQTSMYLCARDRVQKRTDTQYFGPGTRLTVL.

The V gene is TRBV7-6, the J gene TRBJ1-6; maybe TRBD1 (5 bases). The CDR3 spans 17 residues. V shed 1 base and J shed 5 bases, with 15 bases lying between them. Germline loops: CDR1 SGHVS, CDR2 FNYEAQ. CDR3 bases: TGTGCCAGCAGCTTAGGGGCAGGGCCCACGGATAATTCACCCCTCCACTTT. As protein: CASSLGAGPTDNSPLHF. Combining the CDR3 with reference TRBV7-6 and TRBJ1-6 gives the whole variable domain GAGVSQSPRYKVTKRGQDVALRCDPISGHVSLYWYRQALGQGPEFLTYFNYEAQQDKSGLPNDRFSAERPEGSISTLTIQRTEQRDSAMYRCASSLGAGPTDNSPLHFGNGTRLTVT.

The rearrangement links TRBV30 to TRBJ2-3; the D gene is possibly TRBD2 (5 bases). Trimming removed 0 bases at V and 6 bases at J, with 13 bases between. The germline V gene encodes CDR1 GTSNPN and CDR2 SVGIG (reference sequence). The CDR3 consists of 14 residues. The DNA for the CDR3 is TGTGCCTGGAGTGTATTGCGGGCGCGCGATACGCAGTATTTT. Translated, it gives CAWSVLRARDTQYF. The full variable domain, in which reference TRBV30 and TRBJ2-3 provide the parts outside the CDR3, is SQTIHQWPATLVQPVGSPLSLECTVEGTSNPNLYWYRQAAGRGLQLLFYSVGIGQISSEVPQNLSASRPQDRQFILSSKKLLLSDSGFYLCAWSVLRARDTQYFGPGTRLTVL.

The chain employs TRBV15 and TRBJ1-1, with TRBD1 matching over 7 bases. The CDR3 is 16 amino acids. V dropped 0 bases and J dropped 5; count of bases not matched to a gene: 9. The germline gives CDR1 LNHNV, CDR2 YYDKDF (reference sequence). The CDR3 here is CATSRDRSGGHTEAFF. CDR3 sequence (DNA): TGTGCCACCAGCAGAGATCGGTCAGGGGGACATACTGAAGCTTTCTTT.

This sequence joins TRBV6-5 and TRBJ1-5, with 9 positions matching TRBD1. The length of the CDR3 is 15 residues. V lost 6 bases, J lost 3 bases, and 6 bases stayed unmatched. The V gene's germline CDR1 is MNHEY and CDR2 SVGAGI. In nucleotides, the CDR3 is TGTGCCAGCAGCTTGGACAGGGGCAACAATCAGCCCCAGCATTTT. Protein product: CASSLDRGNNQPQHF.

The chain uses TRBV28 and TRBJ2-1; D is unresolved. The CDR3 runs to 17 residues. V was clipped by 2 bases and J by 0 bases, with 14 bases between them. Germline V CDR1 and CDR2: MDHEN, SYDVKM. This CDR3 reads CASSLSPGTSSYNEQFF. The CDR3 DNA reads TGTGCCAGCAGTTTAAGTCCGGGTACCAGCTCCTACAATGAGCAGTTCTTC.

V is TRBV7-9 and J is TRBJ2-1, with D maybe TRBD2 (6 bases). This CDR3 region has 12 residues. Trimming removed 6 bases at V and 8 bases at J, with 11 bases between. CDR1 is SEHNR, CDR2 FQNEAQ, per germline (reference sequence). The CDR3 region has the DNA TGTGCCAGCAGGGGGACTGGCGATGAGCAGTTCTTC. The encoded protein is CASRGTGDEQFF.

The chain combines TRBV11-1 with TRBJ2-2, with D uncertain. Trimming removed 6 bases at V and 2 bases at J, with 7 bases between. CDR1 SGHAT and CDR2 FQDESV come from the germline V gene (reference sequence). This CDR3 is built from 13 residues. The CDR3 region has the DNA TGTGCCAGCAGAGAGGCCAACACCGGGGAGCTGTTTTTT. It translates to CASREANTGELFF. Based on the CDR3 plus reference TRBV11-1 and TRBJ2-2, the full variable domain is EAEVAQSPRYKITEKSQAVAFWCDPISGHATLYWYRQILGQGPELLVQFQDESVVDDSQLPKDRFSAERLKGVDSTLKIQPAELGDSAMYLCASREANTGELFFGEGSRLTVL.

The chain couples TRBV28 to TRBJ1-1, with D perhaps matching TRBD1 (5 bases). The V gene's germline CDR1 is MDHEN and CDR2 SYDVKM. Trimming took 6 bases from V and 10 from J, leaving 12 bases between them. The length of the CDR3 is 11 residues. The CDR3 coding sequence is TGTGCCAGCAGCCCCGGACATCGAGCTTTCTTT. This encodes CASSPGHRAFF.

V is TRBV2 and J is TRBJ2-1, with D possibly matching TRBD2 (6 bases). CDR1 SNHLY and CDR2 FYNNEI come from the germline V gene. V shed 0 bases and J shed 9 bases, with 15 bases lying between them. CDR3 length: 15 amino acids. The DNA for the CDR3 is TGTGCCAGCAGTGAAGCGCTTCAAGGGAGGCTTGAGCAGTTCTTC. Protein: CASSEALQGRLEQFF.